Sequencing of this T cell receptor beta chain was carried out in a study of identical twins' blood T cells (dated by TCRdb to 2013 to 2014). In the study overall: The approximately twelve libraries, six for the alpha chain and six for the beta chain, yielded 50 million or so Illumina reads in total. Using next-generation sequencing, the study compared the TCR alpha and beta chain repertoires of three pairs of monozygous twins to assess how genetics influences repertoire formation.

The donors were six healthy women who made up three monozygous twin pairs. Each of the three twin pairs had been raised together, and the twins in each pair were thought likely to have encountered the same infectious agents and vaccines. RNA was isolated from peripheral blood mononuclear cells and used to prepare TCR cDNA libraries. This clonotype was counted a few times. Its antigen is not yet known. Nothing much larger sits one base from this clone, and base qualities are not available. The CDR3 spans 17 residues, from the cysteine through the phenylalanine. The only DNA kept is the CDR3, 51 bases in frame from the first base. V loses 1 base of germline sequence and J loses 9 bases, and the interval between the two ends is 19 bases. For CDR1 and CDR2, the germline V gene lists SGHDN and FVKESK. The library was produced with 5' RACE. Sequencing was carried out with an Illumina Genome Analyzer IIx. RNA-based TCR cDNA libraries were prepared by a previously described protocol with several modifications. To prevent cross-contamination, barcodes specific to each sample were added to both ends of every TCR cDNA library during cDNA synthesis and amplification. The study's own analysis went as follows. Between about 95,000 and nearly 500,000 clonotypes were identified per individual, with about 2 to 4 million CDR3-containing reads per library. After reads with improper barcode index combinations were thrown out, a cloneset for each library was built using the MiTCR software. While assembling CDR3 clonotypes, MiTCR corrected PCR and sequencing errors and either filtered or rescued low-quality reads. Artificial out-of-frame clonotypes were removed by being mapped to in-frame sequences, with one indel in the CDR3 allowed. To measure how similar V and J gene usage was between donors, Jensen-Shannon divergence was divided by mean entropy. Using fastp trimming at Q25 and MiXCR clonotype assembly, TCRdb reanalyzed the public sequencing data and kept in-frame beta chains. Each entry merges the rows of one CDR3 protein and shows their most common DNA and genes. In this record, the V and J calls reflect TCRdb's handling and not the investigators' own analysis. In this sample the table shows 300,000 to 450,000 distinct CDR3 sequences, about 28% of which occur a single time. 6% to 7% of the sample rests with the top ten.

Broad study findings and their caveats: Looking at the most abundant TCRbeta clonotypes, every donor had more CDR3 sequences in common with her twin than with unrelated donors. Validation by independent studies was stated to be required for the proposed role of the TCRalpha J segment in MHC recognition during thymic selection. V gene usage was reported to be markedly more similar within twin pairs than between unrelated donors, even among non-selected out-of-frame TCRbeta clonotypes. Environmental influences could not be excluded as an explanation for twin similarity, since twins were reared together. The number of shared CDR3 clonotypes between two donors was mainly determined by the product of their cloneset sizes, and twins did not clearly deviate from this trend.

This clonotype was obtained from a woman aged 18 to 55 in good health. The sequencing input was PBMCs. This sequence uses TRBV14 and TRBJ1-6; the D gene is perhaps TRBD1, on 5 matching bases. The nucleotides read TGTGCCAGCAGCCAAGCCAGGGAAGTCTTAAAGCGTTCACCCCTCCACTTT. This translates into CASSQAREVLKRSPLHF.